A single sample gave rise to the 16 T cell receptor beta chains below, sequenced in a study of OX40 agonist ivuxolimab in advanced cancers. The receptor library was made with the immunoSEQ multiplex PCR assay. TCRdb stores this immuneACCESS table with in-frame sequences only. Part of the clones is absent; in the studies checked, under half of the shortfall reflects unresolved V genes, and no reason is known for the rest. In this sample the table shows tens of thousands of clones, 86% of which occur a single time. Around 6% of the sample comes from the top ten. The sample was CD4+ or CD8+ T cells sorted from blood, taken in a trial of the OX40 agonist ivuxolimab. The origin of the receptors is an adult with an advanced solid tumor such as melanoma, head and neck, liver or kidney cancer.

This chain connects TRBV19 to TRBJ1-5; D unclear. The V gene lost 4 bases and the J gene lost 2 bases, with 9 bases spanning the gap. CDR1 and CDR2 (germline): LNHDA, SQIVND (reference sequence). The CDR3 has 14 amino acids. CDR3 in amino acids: CASSTGLRNQPQHF. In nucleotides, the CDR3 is TGTGCCAGTAGTACTGGACTGCGCAATCAGCCCCAGCATTTT.

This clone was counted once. The CDR3 DNA sequence: TGTGCCAGCAGCGTTGGACTAGCGGGAGGGAATGAGCAGTTCTTC. As protein: CASSVGLAGGNEQFF. The rearrangement links TRBV9 to TRBJ2-1, with 15 nucleotides matching TRBD2. V lost 2 bases and J lost 7; bases outside the gene matches: 1. The CDR3 loop spans 15 amino acids. The germline V gene encodes CDR1 SGDLS and CDR2 YYNGEE.

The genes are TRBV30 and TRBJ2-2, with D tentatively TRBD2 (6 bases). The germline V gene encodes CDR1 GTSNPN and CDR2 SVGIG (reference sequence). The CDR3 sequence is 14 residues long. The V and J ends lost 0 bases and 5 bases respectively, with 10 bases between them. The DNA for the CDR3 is TGTGCCTGGAGTGTAGGGGCGGGGACCGGGGAGCTGTTTTTT. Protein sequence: CAWSVGAGTGELFF.

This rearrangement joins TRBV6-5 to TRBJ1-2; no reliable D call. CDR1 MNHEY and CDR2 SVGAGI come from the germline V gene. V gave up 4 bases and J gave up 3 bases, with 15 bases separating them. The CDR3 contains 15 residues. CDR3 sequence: CASSLEARSDYGYTF. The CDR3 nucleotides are TGTGCCAGCAGTTTAGAGGCCAGGAGCGACTATGGCTACACCTTC.

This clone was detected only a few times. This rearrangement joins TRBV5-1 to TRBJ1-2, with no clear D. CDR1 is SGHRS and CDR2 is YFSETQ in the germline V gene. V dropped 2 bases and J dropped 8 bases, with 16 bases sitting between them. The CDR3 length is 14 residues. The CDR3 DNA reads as TGCGCCAGCAGCTTCTTGTCGCCCGAGTACGGCTACACCTTC. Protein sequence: CASSFLSPEYGYTF.

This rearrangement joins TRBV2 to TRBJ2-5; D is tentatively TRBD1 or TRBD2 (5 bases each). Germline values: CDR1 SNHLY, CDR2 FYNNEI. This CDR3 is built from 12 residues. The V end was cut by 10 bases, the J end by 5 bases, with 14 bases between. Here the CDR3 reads CAIPGPPETQYF. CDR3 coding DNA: TGTGCCATCCCGGGACCCCCGGAGACCCAGTACTTC.

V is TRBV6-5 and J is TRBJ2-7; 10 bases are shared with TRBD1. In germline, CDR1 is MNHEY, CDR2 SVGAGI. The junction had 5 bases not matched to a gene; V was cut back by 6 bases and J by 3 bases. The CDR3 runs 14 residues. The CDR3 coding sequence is TGTGCCAGCAGCCGACAGGGGGCGGACTACGAGCAGTACTTC. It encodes CASSRQGADYEQYF.

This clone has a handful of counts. CDR3 region: CASSLSMGQGGYGYTF. The CDR3 nucleotides read TGTGCCAGCAGCTTAAGTATGGGACAGGGCGGCTATGGCTACACCTTC. The chain uses TRBV7-6 and TRBJ1-2; 9 bases are a match to TRBD1. V trimming: 2 bases; J trimming: 4 bases; junction bases outside the gene matches: 8. The length of the CDR3 is 16 residues. CDR1 is SGHVS and CDR2 is FNYEAQ in the germline V gene.

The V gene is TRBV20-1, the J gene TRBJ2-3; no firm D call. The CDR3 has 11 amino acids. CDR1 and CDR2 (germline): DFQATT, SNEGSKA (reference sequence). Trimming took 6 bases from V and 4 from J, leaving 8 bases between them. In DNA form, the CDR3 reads TGCAGTGCACCGCTAGCAGATACGCAGTATTTT. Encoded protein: CSAPLADTQYF.

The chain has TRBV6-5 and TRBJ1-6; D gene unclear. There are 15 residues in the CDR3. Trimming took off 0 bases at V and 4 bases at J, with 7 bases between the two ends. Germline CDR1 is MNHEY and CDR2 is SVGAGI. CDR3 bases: TGTGCCAGCAGTTACTCCCCAACATATAATTCACCCCTCCACTTT. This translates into CASSYSPTYNSPLHF.

The DNA of the CDR3 is TGTGCCAGCAGCCTGGCTTTCTCCTCCTACAATGAGCAGTTCTTC. This sequence encodes CASSLAFSSYNEQFF. The V gene is TRBV7-3, the J gene TRBJ2-1, with D unclear. V was cut by 5 bases and J by 0 bases, with 11 bases left in between. The CDR3 runs 15 residues. CDR1 SGHTA and CDR2 FQGTGA come from the germline V gene.

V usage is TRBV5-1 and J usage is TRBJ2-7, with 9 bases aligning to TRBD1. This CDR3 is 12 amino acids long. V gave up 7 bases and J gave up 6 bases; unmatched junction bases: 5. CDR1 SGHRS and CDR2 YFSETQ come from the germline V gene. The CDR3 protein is CASYGTGREQYF. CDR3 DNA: TGCGCCAGCTACGGGACAGGGCGCGAGCAGTACTTC.

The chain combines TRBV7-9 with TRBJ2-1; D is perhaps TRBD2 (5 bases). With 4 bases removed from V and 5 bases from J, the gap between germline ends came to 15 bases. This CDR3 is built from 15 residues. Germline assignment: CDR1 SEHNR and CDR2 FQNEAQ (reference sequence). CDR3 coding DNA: TGTGCCAGCAGCTCTCCGGGAATAGCGCACAATGAGCAGTTCTTC. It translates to CASSSPGIAHNEQFF.

CDR3 in amino acids: CASSERVDGYTF. As DNA, the CDR3 is TGTGCCAGTAGTGAACGCGTTGATGGCTACACCTTC. The rearrangement uses TRBV19 and TRBJ1-2, with D unresolved. Germline values: CDR1 LNHDA, CDR2 SQIVND (reference sequence). V was clipped by 5 bases and J by 6 bases, with 10 bases between them. This CDR3 has 12 amino acids. Full variable domain (missing parts from reference TRBV19 and TRBJ1-2): DGGITQSPKYLFRKEGQNVTLSCEQNLNHDAMYWYRQDPGQGLRLIYYSQIVNDFQKGDIAEGYSVSREKKESFPLTVTSAQKNPTAFYLCASSERVDGYTFGSGTRLTVV.

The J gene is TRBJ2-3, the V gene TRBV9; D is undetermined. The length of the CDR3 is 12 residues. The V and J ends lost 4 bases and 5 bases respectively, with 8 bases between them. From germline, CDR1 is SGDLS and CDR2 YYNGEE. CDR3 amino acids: CASSPVEDTQYF. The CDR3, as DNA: TGTGCCAGCAGCCCAGTGGAAGATACGCAGTATTTT.

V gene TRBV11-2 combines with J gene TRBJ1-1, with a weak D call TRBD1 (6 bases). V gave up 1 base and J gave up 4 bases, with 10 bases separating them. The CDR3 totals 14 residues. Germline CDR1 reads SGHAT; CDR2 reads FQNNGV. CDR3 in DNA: TGTGCCAGCAGCTTAGCAGGGGCGAGCACTGAAGCTTTCTTT. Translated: CASSLAGASTEAFF.